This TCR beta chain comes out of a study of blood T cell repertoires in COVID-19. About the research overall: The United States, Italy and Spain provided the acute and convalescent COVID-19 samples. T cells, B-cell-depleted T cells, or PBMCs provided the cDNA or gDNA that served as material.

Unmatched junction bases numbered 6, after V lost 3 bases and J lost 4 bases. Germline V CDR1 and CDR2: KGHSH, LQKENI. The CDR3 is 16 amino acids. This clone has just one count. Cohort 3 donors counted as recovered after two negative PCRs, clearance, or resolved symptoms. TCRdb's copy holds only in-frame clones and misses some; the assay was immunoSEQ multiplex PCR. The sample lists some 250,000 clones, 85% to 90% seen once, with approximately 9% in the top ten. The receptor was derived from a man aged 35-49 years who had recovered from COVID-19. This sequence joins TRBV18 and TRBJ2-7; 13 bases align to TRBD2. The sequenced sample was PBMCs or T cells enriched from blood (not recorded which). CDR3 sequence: CASSPGLAGVSYEQYF. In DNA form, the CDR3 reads TGTGCCAGCTCACCCGGACTAGCGGGAGTGTCATACGAGCAGTACTTC.